This T cell receptor (beta chain) was profiled in a study of T cells in Graves' hyperthyroidism and ophthalmopathy. Study conclusions and caveats: Among thyroid clonotypes expanded above 0.001, most also appeared in blood.

RNA transcripts were the template for amplifying TCR beta CDR3 regions. Primed by the HTBI set, a first-round RT-PCR was run on the TCR CDR3. TCRdb ran MiXCR on the multiplex PCR reads and lists one entry per CDR3 protein. The table lists some 760,000 distinct CDR3 sequences, 14% of them singletons. The CDR3 has 15 residues. V was shortened by 6 bases and J by 3 bases, with 17 bases between the two germline ends. Many counts were recorded for this clonotype. Its antigen remains unidentified. Material: blood. The chain employs TRBV12-3 or TRBV12-4 and TRBJ1-2; D possibly corresponds to TRBD1 (5 bases). The receptor was isolated from a woman aged 18-29 years with Graves' hyperthyroidism. In DNA, the CDR3 is TGTGCCAGCAGATATTCCGGGACCCAGCACTATGGCTACACCTTC. The encoded protein is CASRYSGTQHYGYTF.